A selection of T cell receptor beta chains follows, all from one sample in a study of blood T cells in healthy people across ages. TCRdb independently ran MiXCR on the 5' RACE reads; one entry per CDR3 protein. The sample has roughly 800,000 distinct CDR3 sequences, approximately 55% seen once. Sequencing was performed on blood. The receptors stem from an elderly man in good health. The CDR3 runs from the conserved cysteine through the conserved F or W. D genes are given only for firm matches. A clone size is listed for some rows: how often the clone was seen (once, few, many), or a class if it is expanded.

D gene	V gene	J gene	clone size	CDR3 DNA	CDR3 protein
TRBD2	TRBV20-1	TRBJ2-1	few	TGCAGTGCTAGCCAACCGACTAGCGGCTCCTACAATGAGCAGTTCTTC	CSASQPTSGSYNEQFF
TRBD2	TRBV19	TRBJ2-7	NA	TGTGCCAGTAGTCTGGAGCGGGAGGCCTACTACGAGCAGTACTTC	CASSLEREAYYEQYF
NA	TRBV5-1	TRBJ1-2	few	TGCGCCAGCAGCTTGGGGACAAGCTATGGCTACACCTTC	CASSLGTSYGYTF
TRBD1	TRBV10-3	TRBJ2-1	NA	TGTGCCATCAGGACGGACAGGGGGTACAATGAGCAGTTCTTC	CAIRTDRGYNEQFF
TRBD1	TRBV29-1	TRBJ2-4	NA	TGCAGCGTCTCCGGGACAGTGGGAAACATTCAGTACTTC	CSVSGTVGNIQYF
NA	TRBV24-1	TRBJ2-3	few	TGTGCCACCAGTGATAAAGGGAAACCCGACGCGTATTTT	CATSDKGKPDAYF
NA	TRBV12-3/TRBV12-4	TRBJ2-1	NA	TGTGCCAGCAGCGCCTCCTCTGAGCAGTTCTTC	CASSASSEQFF
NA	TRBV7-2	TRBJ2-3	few	TGTGCCAGCAGCTTACCACGGCCTAGGACAGATACGCAGTATTTT	CASSLPRPRTDTQYF
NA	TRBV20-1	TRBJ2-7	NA	TGCAGTGCTAGGCCCCCTCCCGGTGGCCTCGAGCAGTACTTC	CSARPPPGGLEQYF
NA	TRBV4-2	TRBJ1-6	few	TGTGCCAGCAGCCAAGAAGGTTTTGGCGACAGGCTAGATTCACCCCTCCACTTT	CASSQEGFGDRLDSPLHF
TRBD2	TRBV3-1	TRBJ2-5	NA	TGTGCCAGCAGCCAAGATTCTCGACTAGCGGAAGAGACCCAGTACTTC	CASSQDSRLAEETQYF
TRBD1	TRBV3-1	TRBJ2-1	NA	TGTGCCAGCAGCCAAGATTCCAGGGGGCAGGGTGAGCAGTTCTTC	CASSQDSRGQGEQFF
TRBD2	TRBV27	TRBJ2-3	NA	TGTGCCAGCAGCCATGGGCTAGCGGGAGGGAGAGGGAGCACAGATACGCAGTATTTT	CASSHGLAGGRGSTDTQYF
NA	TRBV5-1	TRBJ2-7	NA	TGCGCCAGCAGCTCTTCCTTCTACGAGCAGTACTTC	CASSSSFYEQYF
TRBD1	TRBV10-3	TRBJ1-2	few	TGTGCCATCAGTGATTCAGGGGGCAACTATGGCTACACCTTC	CAISDSGGNYGYTF
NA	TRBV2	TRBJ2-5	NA	TGTGCCAGCAGGTGGGGGTTGGACGGGACCCAGTACTTC	CASRWGLDGTQYF
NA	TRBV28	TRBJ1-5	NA	TGTGCCAGCAGTCCCGCCATGCAGCCCCAGCATTTT	CASSPAMQPQHF
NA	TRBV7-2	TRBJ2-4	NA	TGTGCCAGCACCACCTACCCAGGGGATGGGGTTCAGTACTTC	CASTTYPGDGVQYF
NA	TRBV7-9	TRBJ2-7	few	TGTGCTAGCAGAAGCGTTGAGGGGTACGAGCAGTACTTC	CASRSVEGYEQYF
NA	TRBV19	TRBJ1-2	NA	TGTGCCAGTAGCCCCCGCTCGCGTGGCTACACCTTC	CASSPRSRGYTF
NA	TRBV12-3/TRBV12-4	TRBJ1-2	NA	TGTGCCAGCAGTTTAGCAAACAGGGTGGTTGATGGCTACACCTTC	CASSLANRVVDGYTF
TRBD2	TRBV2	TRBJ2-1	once	TGTGCCAGCAGTGATATACTGGGGCTAGCGGGGGGTGATGAGCAGTTCTTC	CASSDILGLAGGDEQFF
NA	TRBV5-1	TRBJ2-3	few	TGCGCCAGCAGCCAGAACAGAGGGGCAGATACGCAGTATTTT	CASSQNRGADTQYF
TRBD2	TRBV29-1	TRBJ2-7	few	TGCAGCGTTGGTTACGGCGGGACTACGCGGGAGCAGTACTTC	CSVGYGGTTREQYF
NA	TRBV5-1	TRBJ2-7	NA	TGCGCCAGCAGCTTGAGTTACTATTCCTACGAGCAGTACTTC	CASSLSYYSYEQYF
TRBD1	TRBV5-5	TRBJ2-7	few	TGTGCCAGCAGCTTGACAGGGGCCCAAACCTACTACGAGCAGTACTTC	CASSLTGAQTYYEQYF
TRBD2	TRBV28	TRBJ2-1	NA	TGTGCCAGCAGTTTAACGGGACTAGCGGGGTCCAATGAGCAGTTCTTC	CASSLTGLAGSNEQFF
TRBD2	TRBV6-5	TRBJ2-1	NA	TGTGCCAGCAGACCCGGGACTAGCGCCTACAATGAGCAGTTCTTC	CASRPGTSAYNEQFF
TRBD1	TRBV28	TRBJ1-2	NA	TGTGCCGCCCAGGGGGGCTATGGCTACACCTTC	CAAQGGYGYTF
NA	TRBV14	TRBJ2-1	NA	TGTGCCAGCAGCCAAGGGTCTCTCTCCTACAATGAGCAGTTCTTC	CASSQGSLSYNEQFF
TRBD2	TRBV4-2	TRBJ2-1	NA	TGTGCCGGCAGCCACCCCGGTGGGGGGGATGAGCAGTTCTTC	CAGSHPGGGDEQFF
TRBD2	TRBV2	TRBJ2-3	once	TGTGCCAGCAGCGGCCGGGGCAGCGGGAGGCGCACAGATACGCAGTATTTT	CASSGRGSGRRTDTQYF